A single TCR beta chain is shown here with its context. What it recognizes is unknown. The method was immunoSEQ multiplex PCR; TCRdb's version includes in-frame clones alone and lacks a portion of them. The repertoire holds around 94,000 clones, 70% to 90% seen once, with around 21% in the top ten. These data are taken from a study of T cell responses to AZD1222 COVID-19 vaccine. The length of the CDR3 is 15 residues. The V and J ends lost 1 base and 2 bases respectively, with 11 bases between them. Germline V lookup: CDR1 SGHNT, CDR2 YENEEA. Study-level results: The span of vaccine-associated CD4 TCRs extended across spike, with dominance at 160-218 and 743-854. Within unmutated variant regions lay the reported targets of nearly half of spike-specific TCRs. With two AZD1222 doses given, Spike-specific TCR breadth and depth both rose.

The chain couples TRBV11-3 to TRBJ2-5; TRBD1 might be the D (5 bases). The sequence came from an adult in good health. This specimen consisted of peripheral blood, obtained on day 0 of AZD1222 vaccination. Written as DNA, the CDR3 is TGTGCCAGCAGCTTAGGGGATGGACAACAAGAGACCCAGTACTTC. Residues: CASSLGDGQQETQYF.